Below, one T cell receptor beta chain is given with its context. The data belong to a study of T cell changes during pregnancy in multiple sclerosis. This CDR3 has 13 residues. Germline CDR1 reads MNHEY; CDR2 reads SMNVEV (reference sequence). Between the trimmed V and J ends, which lost 6 bases and 1 base, there was a span of 9 bases. Data came from immunoSEQ multiplex PCR; TCRdb stores just in-frame clones and leaves some out. The sample shows about 68,000 clones, 92% of them seen only once. This rearrangement joins TRBV27 to TRBJ1-1; D is possibly TRBD1 (6 bases). The sequences come from peripheral blood, collected in the second trimester of pregnancy. The receptor was derived from a female donor in good health, enrolled as a control in a pregnancy study. CDR3 DNA sequence: TGTGCCAGCAGCAGGGGTGAGAACACTGAAGCTTTCTTT. It encodes CASSRGENTEAFF.